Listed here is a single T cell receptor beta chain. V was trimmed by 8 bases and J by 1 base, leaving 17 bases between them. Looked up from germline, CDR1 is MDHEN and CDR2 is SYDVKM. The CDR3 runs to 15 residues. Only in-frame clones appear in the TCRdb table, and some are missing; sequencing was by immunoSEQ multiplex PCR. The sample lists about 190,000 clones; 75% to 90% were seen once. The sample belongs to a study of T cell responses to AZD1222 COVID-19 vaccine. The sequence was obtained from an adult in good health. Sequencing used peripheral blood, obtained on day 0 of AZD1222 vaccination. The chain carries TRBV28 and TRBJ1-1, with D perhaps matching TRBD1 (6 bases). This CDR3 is CASLSSDRENTEAFF. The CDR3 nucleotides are TGTGCCAGCCTAAGTTCGGACAGAGAGAACACTGAAGCTTTCTTT.